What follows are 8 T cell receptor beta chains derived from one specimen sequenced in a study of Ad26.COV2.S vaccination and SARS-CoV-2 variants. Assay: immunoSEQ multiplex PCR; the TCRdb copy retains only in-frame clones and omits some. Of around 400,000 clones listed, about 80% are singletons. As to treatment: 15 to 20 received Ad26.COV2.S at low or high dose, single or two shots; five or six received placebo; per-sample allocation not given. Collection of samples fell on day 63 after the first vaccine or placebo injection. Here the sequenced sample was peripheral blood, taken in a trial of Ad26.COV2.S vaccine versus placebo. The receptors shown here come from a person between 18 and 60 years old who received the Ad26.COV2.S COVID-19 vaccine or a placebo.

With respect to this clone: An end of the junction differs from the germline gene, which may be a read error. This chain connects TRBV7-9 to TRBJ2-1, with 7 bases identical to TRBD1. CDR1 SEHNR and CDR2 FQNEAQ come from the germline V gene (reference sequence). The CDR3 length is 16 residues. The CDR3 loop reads CASILTTGATGNEQFF. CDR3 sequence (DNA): TGTGCCAGCATCTTAACCACAGGGGCTACAGGCAATGAGCAGTTCTTC.

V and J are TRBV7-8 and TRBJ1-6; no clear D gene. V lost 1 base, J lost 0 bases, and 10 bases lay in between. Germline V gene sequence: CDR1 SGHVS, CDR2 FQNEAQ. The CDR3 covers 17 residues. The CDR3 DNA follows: TGTGCCAGCAGCTTAGGTCCCTTAAGCTCCTATAATTCACCCCTCCACTTT. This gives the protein CASSLGPLSSYNSPLHF.

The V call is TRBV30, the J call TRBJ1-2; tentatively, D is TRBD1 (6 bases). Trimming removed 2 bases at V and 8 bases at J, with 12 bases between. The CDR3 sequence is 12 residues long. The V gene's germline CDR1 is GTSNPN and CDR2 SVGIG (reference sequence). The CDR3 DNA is TGTGCCTGGAGTCTCAACAGGGCAGGCTACACCTTC. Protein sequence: CAWSLNRAGYTF.

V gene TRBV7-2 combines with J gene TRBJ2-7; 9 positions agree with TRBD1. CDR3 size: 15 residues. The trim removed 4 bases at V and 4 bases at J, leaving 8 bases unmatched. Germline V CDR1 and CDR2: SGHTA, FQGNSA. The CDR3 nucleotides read TGTGCCAGCAGCTCACAGGGGGCCTTAGGGTACGAGCAGTACTTC. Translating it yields CASSSQGALGYEQYF.

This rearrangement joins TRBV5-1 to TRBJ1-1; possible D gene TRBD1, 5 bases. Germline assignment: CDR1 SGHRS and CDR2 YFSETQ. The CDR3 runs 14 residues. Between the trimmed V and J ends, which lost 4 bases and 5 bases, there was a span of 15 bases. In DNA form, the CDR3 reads TGCGCCAGCAGCCCCTCGACAGTAGGGACTGAAGCTTTCTTT. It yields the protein CASSPSTVGTEAFF. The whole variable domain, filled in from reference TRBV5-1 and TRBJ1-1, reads KAGVTQTPRYLIKTRGQQVTLSCSPISGHRSVSWYQQTPGQGLQFLFEYFSETQRNKGNFPGRFSGRQFSNSRSEMNVSTLELGDSALYLCASSPSTVGTEAFFGQGTRLTVV.

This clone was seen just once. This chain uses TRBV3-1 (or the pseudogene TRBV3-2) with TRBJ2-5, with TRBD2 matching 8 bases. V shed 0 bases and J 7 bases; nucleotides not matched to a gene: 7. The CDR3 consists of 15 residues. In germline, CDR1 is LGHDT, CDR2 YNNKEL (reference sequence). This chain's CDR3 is CASSQDASGSGTQYF. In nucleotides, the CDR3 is TGTGCCAGCAGCCAAGATGCGAGCGGGAGTGGGACCCAGTACTTC.

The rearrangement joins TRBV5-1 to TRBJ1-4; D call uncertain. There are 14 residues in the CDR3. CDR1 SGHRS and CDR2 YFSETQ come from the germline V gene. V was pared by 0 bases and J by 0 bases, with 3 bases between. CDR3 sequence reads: CASSLEATNEKLFF. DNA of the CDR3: TGCGCCAGCAGCTTGGAAGCAACTAATGAAAAACTGTTTTTT.

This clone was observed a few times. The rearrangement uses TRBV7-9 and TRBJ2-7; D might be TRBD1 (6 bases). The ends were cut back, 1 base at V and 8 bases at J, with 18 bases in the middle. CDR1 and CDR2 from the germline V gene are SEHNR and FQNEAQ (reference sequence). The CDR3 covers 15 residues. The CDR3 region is CASSLERGMGEKQYF. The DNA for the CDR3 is TGTGCCAGCAGCTTAGAGAGGGGGATGGGAGAAAAGCAGTACTTC. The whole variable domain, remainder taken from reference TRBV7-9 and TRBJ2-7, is DTGVSQNPRHKITKRGQNVTFRCDPISEHNRLYWYRQTLGQGPEFLTYFQNEAQLEKSRLLSDRFSAERPKGSFSTLEIQRTEQGDSAMYLCASSLERGMGEKQYFGPGTRLTVT.